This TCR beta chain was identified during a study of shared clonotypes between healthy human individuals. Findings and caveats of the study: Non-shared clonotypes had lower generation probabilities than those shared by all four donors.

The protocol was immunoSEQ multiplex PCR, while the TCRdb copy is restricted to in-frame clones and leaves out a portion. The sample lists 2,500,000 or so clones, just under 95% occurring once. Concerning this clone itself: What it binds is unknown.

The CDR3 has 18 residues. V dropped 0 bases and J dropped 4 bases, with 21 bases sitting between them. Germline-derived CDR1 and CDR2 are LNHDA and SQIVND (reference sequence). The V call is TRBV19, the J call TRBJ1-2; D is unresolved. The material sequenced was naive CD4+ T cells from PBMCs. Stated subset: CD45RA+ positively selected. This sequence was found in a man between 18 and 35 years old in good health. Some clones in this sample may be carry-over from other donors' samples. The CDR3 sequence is CASSIDGPTFPHGYGYTF. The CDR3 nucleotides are TGTGCCAGTAGTATAGACGGGCCGACGTTCCCCCACGGCTATGGCTACACCTTC.